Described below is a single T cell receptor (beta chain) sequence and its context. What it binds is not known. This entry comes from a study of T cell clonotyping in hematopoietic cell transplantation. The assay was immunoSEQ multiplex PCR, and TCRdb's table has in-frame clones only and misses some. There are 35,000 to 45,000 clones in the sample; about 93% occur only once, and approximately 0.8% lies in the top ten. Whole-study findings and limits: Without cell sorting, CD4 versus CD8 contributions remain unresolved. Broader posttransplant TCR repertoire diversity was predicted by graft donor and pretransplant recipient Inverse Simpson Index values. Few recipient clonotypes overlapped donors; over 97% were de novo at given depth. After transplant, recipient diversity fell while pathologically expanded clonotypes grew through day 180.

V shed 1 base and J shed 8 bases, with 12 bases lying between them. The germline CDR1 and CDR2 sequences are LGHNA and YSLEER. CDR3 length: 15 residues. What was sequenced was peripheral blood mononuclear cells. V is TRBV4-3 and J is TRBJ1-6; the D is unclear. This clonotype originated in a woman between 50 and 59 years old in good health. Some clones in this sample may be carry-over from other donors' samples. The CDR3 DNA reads TGCGCCAGCAGCCAAGTGCGGGGTGCGGATTCACCCCTCCACTTT. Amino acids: CASSQVRGADSPLHF.